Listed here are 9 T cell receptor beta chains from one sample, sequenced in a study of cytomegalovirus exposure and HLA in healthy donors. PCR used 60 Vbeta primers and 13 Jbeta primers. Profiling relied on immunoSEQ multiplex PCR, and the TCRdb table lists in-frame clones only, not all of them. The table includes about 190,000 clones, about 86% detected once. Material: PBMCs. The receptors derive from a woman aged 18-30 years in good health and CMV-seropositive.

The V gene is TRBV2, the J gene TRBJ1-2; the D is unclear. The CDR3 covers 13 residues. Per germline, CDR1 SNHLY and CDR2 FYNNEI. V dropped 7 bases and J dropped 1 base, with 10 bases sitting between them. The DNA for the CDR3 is TGTGCCAGCATGAGGGCCAATAACTATGGCTACACCTTC. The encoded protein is CASMRANNYGYTF. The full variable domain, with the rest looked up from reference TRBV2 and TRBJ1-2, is EPEVTQTPSHQVTQMGQEVILRCVPISNHLYFYWYRQILGQKVEFLVSFYNNEISEKSEIFDDQFSVERPDGSNFTLKIRSTKLEDSAMYFCASMRANNYGYTFGSGTRLTVV.

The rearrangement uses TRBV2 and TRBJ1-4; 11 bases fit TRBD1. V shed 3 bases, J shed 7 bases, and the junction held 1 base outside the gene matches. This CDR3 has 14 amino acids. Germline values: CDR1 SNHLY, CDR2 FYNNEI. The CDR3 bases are TGTGCCAGCAGTGAGGACAGGGGGCGTGAAAAACTGTTTTTT. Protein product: CASSEDRGREKLFF.

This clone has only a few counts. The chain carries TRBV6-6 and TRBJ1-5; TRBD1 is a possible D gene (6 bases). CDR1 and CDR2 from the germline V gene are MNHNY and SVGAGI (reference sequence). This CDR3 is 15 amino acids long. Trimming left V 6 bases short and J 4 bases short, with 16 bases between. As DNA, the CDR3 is TGTGCCAGCAGACCGCCCCCGGACAGAAATCAGCCCCAGCATTTT. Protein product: CASRPPPDRNQPQHF.

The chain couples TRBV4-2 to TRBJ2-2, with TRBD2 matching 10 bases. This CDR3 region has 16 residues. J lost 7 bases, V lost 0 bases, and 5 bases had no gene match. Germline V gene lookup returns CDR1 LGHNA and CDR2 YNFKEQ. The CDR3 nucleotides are TGTGCCAGCAGCCAAGATCAAGAGCGGGGGGGCGGGGAGCTGTTTTTT. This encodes CASSQDQERGGGELFF.

The CDR3: CASSLRTISTDTQYF. CDR3 sequence (DNA): TGTGCCAGCAGCTTGAGGACTATTAGCACAGATACGCAGTATTTT. The V and J genes are TRBV5-8 and TRBJ2-3; D is possibly TRBD2 (6 bases). The V gene's germline CDR1 is SGHTS and CDR2 YDEGEE. The CDR3 is made up of 15 amino acids. Trimming shortened V by 1 base and J by 0 bases, and 9 bases separated the two germline ends.

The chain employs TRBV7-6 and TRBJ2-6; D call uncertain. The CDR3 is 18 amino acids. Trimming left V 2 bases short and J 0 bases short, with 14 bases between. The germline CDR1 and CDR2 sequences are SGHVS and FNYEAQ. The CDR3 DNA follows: TGTGCCAGCAGCTTAATATCATCTCTAAACTCTGGGGCCAACGTCCTGACTTTC. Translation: CASSLISSLNSGANVLTF.

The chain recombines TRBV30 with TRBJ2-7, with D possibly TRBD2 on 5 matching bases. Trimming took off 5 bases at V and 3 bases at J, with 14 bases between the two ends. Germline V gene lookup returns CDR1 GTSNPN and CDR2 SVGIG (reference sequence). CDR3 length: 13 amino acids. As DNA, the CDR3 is TGTGCCTGGGCGGGCGAGGAGCACTACGAGCAGTACTTC. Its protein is CAWAGEEHYEQYF. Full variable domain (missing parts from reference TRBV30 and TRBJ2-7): SQTIHQWPATLVQPVGSPLSLECTVEGTSNPNLYWYRQAAGRGLQLLFYSVGIGQISSEVPQNLSASRPQDRQFILSSKKLLLSDSGFYLCAWAGEEHYEQYFGPGTRLTVT.

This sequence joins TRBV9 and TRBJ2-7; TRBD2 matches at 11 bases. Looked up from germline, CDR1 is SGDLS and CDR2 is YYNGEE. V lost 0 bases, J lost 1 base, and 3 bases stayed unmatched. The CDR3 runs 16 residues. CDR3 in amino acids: CASSVGASGGSYEQYF. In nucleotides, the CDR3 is TGTGCCAGCAGCGTAGGGGCTAGCGGGGGGTCCTACGAGCAGTACTTC.

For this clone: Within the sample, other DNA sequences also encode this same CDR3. CDR3 nucleotides: TGCGCCAGCAGTGGAGGGACAGGGAGTGACGAGCAGTACTTC. Translation gives CASSGGTGSDEQYF. V is TRBV10-1 and J is TRBJ2-7; TRBD1 agrees at 9 bases. The CDR3 is 14 amino acids. Per germline, CDR1 WNHNN and CDR2 SYGVQD (reference sequence). V shed 4 bases and J 5 bases; nucleotides not matched to a gene: 6.